The 14 T cell receptor beta chains below come from one sample, sequenced in a study of blood T cell repertoires in COVID-19. The protocol was immunoSEQ multiplex PCR, while the TCRdb copy is restricted to in-frame clones and leaves out a portion. The sample consists of about 110,000 clones, about 85% of them appearing once. Sequenced: peripheral blood. The source of these receptors is a human donor in a cohort sampled during active COVID-19.

This clone turned up a few times. The CDR3 here is CASRVRGLPPPGGNTIYF. CDR3 DNA sequence: TGTGCCAGCAGGGTCAGGGGGCTCCCCCCTCCAGGTGGAAACACCATATATTTT. The rearrangement links TRBV2 to TRBJ1-3, with 8 nucleotides matching TRBD1. The trim removed 6 bases at V and 3 bases at J, leaving 16 bases unmatched. Germline loops: CDR1 SNHLY, CDR2 FYNNEI. The CDR3 runs 18 residues.

CDR3: CAISARAGELHGYTF. In nucleotides, the CDR3 is TGTGCCATCAGTGCAAGGGCAGGGGAGCTCCATGGCTACACCTTC. This sequence joins TRBV10-3 and TRBJ1-2; the D gene is possibly TRBD1 (6 bases). The germline gives CDR1 ENHRY, CDR2 SYGVKD. The V gene lost 4 bases and the J gene lost 6 bases, with 18 bases spanning the gap. This CDR3 has 15 amino acids.

V usage is TRBV12-5 and J usage is TRBJ1-1, with D tentatively TRBD1 (5 bases). The length of the CDR3 is 15 residues. V lost 5 bases to trimming and J lost 8 bases, with 21 bases between them. Looked up from germline, CDR1 is LGHNT and CDR2 is FRNRAP. The CDR3 is CASGTATDPRKEAFF. The DNA of the CDR3 is TGTGCTAGTGGTACTGCGACAGACCCGAGGAAGGAAGCTTTCTTT.

This rearrangement joins TRBV6-5 to TRBJ1-4; D call uncertain. Trimming left V 5 bases short and J 15 bases short, with 16 bases between. The CDR3 spans 12 residues. Germline V CDR1 and CDR2: MNHEY, SVGAGI. CDR3 bases: TGTGCCAGCAGTCCCTCCGGTATGACAATGTTTTTT. Its protein product is CASSPSGMTMFF.

The chain joins TRBV4-1 to TRBJ1-5, with D possibly matching TRBD1 (6 bases). The ends were cut back, 3 bases at V and 4 bases at J, with 28 bases in the middle. The CDR3 spans 20 residues. CDR1 and CDR2 (germline): MGHRA, YSYEKL. CDR3 loop: CASSHLEGTQRRPFNQPQHF. CDR3 nucleotide sequence: TGCGCCAGCAGCCACCTGGAAGGGACACAGAGGCGCCCGTTTAATCAGCCCCAGCATTTT.

The gene calls are TRBV4-2 and TRBJ2-1, with TRBD2 matching over 9 bases. CDR1 is LGHNA and CDR2 is YNFKEQ in the germline V gene. Trimming at V came to 1 base and at J to 4 bases, leaving 5 bases not matched to a gene. CDR3 length: 16 residues. Here the CDR3 reads CASSQVRGGAYNEQFF. Written as DNA, the CDR3 is TGTGCCAGCAGCCAAGTTCGCGGGGGGGCATACAATGAGCAGTTCTTC.

The V gene is TRBV4-1, the J gene TRBJ1-6; 7 bases are shared with TRBD1. V dropped 2 bases and J dropped 6; count of bases not matched to a gene: 4. CDR3 length equals 15 residues. Germline lookup yields CDR1 MGHRA and CDR2 YSYEKL. CDR3 sequence reads: CASSQRDSRNSPLHF. CDR3 in DNA: TGCGCCAGCAGCCAACGGGACAGCCGTAATTCACCCCTCCACTTT.

This clone was seen just once. The V call is TRBV7-9, the J call TRBJ1-1, with TRBD1 as a possible D gene (6 bases). Between the trimmed V and J ends, which lost 5 bases and 2 bases, there was a span of 12 bases. The CDR3 totals 14 residues. Germline V gene lookup returns CDR1 SEHNR and CDR2 FQNEAQ (reference sequence). CDR3 DNA: TGTGCCAGCAGCGCAGGACAGCGAAACACTGAAGCTTTCTTT. Its protein product is CASSAGQRNTEAFF.

The rearrangement joins TRBV5-4 to TRBJ2-4, with D perhaps matching TRBD2 (5 bases). This CDR3 has 14 residues. CDR1 is SGHNT and CDR2 is YYREEE in the germline V gene (reference sequence). V lost 4 bases, J lost 6 bases, and 14 bases lay in between. CDR3 bases: TGTGCCAGCAGCGATACTAGGATCCTAAACATTCAGTACTTC. It translates to CASSDTRILNIQYF.

This clone was found once. This rearrangement joins TRBV15 to TRBJ2-3; TRBD2 agrees at 12 bases. Germline V gene lookup returns CDR1 LNHNV and CDR2 YYDKDF (reference sequence). There are 15 residues in the CDR3. V trimming: 1 base; J trimming: 5 bases; junction bases outside the gene matches: 1. The CDR3: CATSRVLAGGDTQYF. Written as DNA, the CDR3 is TGTGCCACCAGCAGAGTACTAGCGGGGGGAGATACGCAGTATTTT.

The genes are TRBV9 and TRBJ1-5, with TRBD1 as a possible D gene (6 bases). V dropped 0 bases and J dropped 6 bases, with 13 bases sitting between them. The CDR3 contains 15 residues. Looked up from germline, CDR1 is SGDLS and CDR2 is YYNGEE. CDR3: CASSVGGGAGQPQHF. CDR3 in DNA: TGTGCCAGCAGCGTAGGAGGGGGGGCTGGTCAGCCCCAGCATTTT.

The sample holds one count of this clone. This chain links TRBV2 with TRBJ2-7, with D perhaps TRBD1 (7 bases). This CDR3 region has 13 residues. CDR1 and CDR2 (germline): SNHLY, FYNNEI. Trimming removed 7 bases at V and 6 bases at J, with 16 bases between. CDR3 nucleotides: TGTGCCAGCAAGGGCCAGGGGGAGGCCGAGCAGTACTTC. Its translation is CASKGQGEAEQYF. Based on the CDR3 plus reference TRBV2 and TRBJ2-7, the full variable domain is EPEVTQTPSHQVTQMGQEVILRCVPISNHLYFYWYRQILGQKVEFLVSFYNNEISEKSEIFDDQFSVERPDGSNFTLKIRSTKLEDSAMYFCASKGQGEAEQYFGPGTRLTVT.

The rearrangement uses TRBV7-2 and TRBJ1-3; possible D gene TRBD1, 6 bases. CDR1 SGHTA and CDR2 FQGNSA come from the germline V gene. This CDR3 comprises 17 residues. Trimming took 0 bases from V and 1 from J, leaving 13 bases between them. The DNA of the CDR3 is TGTGCCAGCAGCTTAGCGGCAGGGGAGATTTCTGGAAACACCATATATTTT. Its translation is CASSLAAGEISGNTIYF.

This sequence joins TRBV5-6 and TRBJ2-7; the match to TRBD1 covers 7 bases. The CDR3 totals 13 residues. Germline V gene data show CDR1 as SGHDT and CDR2 as YYEEEE. With V trimmed by 0 bases and J by 5 bases, 2 bases remained unmatched. The chain's CDR3 is CASSLDRGDEQYF. The CDR3 DNA reads TGTGCCAGCAGCTTGGACAGGGGAGACGAGCAGTACTTC.